The entry below gives a single T cell receptor beta chain sequence along with its context. The data are from a study of cytomegalovirus exposure and HLA in healthy donors. The PCR made use of 60 Vbeta and 13 Jbeta primers. Assay used: immunoSEQ multiplex PCR; TCRdb lists only in-frame clones, some missing. The table has roughly 130,000 clones, around 66% seen once. The germline V and J ends were trimmed by 3 bases and 4 bases, with 7 bases remaining between them. The germline gives CDR1 KGHSH, CDR2 LQKENI. The length of the CDR3 is 13 residues. Source material: PBMCs. The TCR originated in a man between 18 and 35 years old in good health and CMV-seronegative. The J gene is TRBJ1-5, the V gene TRBV18; D uncertain. The CDR3 is CASSPPENQPQHF. CDR3 nucleotides: TGTGCCAGCTCACCCCCAGAAAATCAGCCCCAGCATTTT. Full variable domain (rest looked up from reference TRBV18 and TRBJ1-5): NAGVMQNPRHLVRRRGQEARLRCSPMKGHSHVYWYRQLPEEGLKFMVYLQKENIIDESGMPKERFSAEFPKEGPSILRIQQVVRGDSAAYFCASSPPENQPQHFGDGTRLSIL.